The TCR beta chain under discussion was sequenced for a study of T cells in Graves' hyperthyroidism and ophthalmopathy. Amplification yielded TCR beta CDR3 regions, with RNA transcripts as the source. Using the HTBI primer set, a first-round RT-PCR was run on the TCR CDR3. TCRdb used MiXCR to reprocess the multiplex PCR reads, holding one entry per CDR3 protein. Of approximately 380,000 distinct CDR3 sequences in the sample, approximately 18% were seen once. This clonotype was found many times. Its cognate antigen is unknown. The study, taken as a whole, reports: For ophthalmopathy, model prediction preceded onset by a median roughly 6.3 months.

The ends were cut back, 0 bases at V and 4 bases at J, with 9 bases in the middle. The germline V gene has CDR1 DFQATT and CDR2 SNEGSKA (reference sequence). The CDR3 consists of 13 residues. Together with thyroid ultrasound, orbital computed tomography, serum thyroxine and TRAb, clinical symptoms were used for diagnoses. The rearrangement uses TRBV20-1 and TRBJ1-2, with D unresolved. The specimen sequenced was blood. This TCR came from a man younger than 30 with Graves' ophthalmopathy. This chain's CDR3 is CSARDGRSYGYTF. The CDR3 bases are TGCAGTGCTAGAGACGGACGGAGCTATGGCTACACCTTC.